A single sample is the source of the 30 T cell receptor beta chains below, sequenced in a study of T-cell reconstitution after alpha-beta-depleted transplantation in children. Molecular barcoding with unique molecular identifiers was used for the TCRbeta library. Via MiXCR, TCRdb re-called the PCR reads, giving one row per CDR3 protein. The sample includes roughly 120,000 distinct CDR3 sequences, approximately 10% of them seen just once. The starting material was PBMCs, obtained before TCRalphabeta/CD19-depleted stem cell transplant. The receptors shown here come from a boy aged 2 to 10 with acute lymphoblastic leukemia, due to receive a stem cell transplant.

The table lists this clonotype with a few counts. The chain recombines TRBV14 with TRBJ2-2; perhaps TRBD2 as D (6 bases). V lost 4 bases and J 4 bases, leaving 19 bases between the germline ends. The CDR3 consists of 17 residues. Germline V gene data show CDR1 as SGHDN and CDR2 as FVKESK. This CDR3 is CASSRIGLLRGTGELFF. CDR3 nucleotides: TGTGCCAGCAGCCGTATAGGACTACTCCGAGGCACCGGGGAGCTGTTTTTT.

This clonotype occurred many times. The chain couples TRBV7-9 to TRBJ2-1; 8 bases align to TRBD1. CDR1 and CDR2 from the germline V gene are SEHNR and FQNEAQ (reference sequence). The CDR3 length is 14 residues. Trimming at V came to 5 bases and at J to 6 bases, leaving 6 bases not matched to a gene. This CDR3 reads CASSVGQGLNEQFF. CDR3 coding DNA: TGTGCCAGCAGCGTAGGACAGGGACTCAATGAGCAGTTCTTC.

This clonotype was recorded many times. This chain joins TRBV5-1 and TRBJ2-3; D remains ambiguous. V dropped 0 bases and J dropped 2 bases, with 7 bases sitting between them. This CDR3 is 14 amino acids long. Looked up from germline, CDR1 is SGHRS and CDR2 is YFSETQ. The CDR3 here is CASSLDSATDTQYF. Here the CDR3 DNA reads TGCGCCAGCAGCTTGGACTCGGCCACAGATACGCAGTATTTT.

This clonotype appeared a few times. The V and J genes are TRBV6-5 and TRBJ2-6; perhaps TRBD1 as D (5 bases). Trimming cost V 0 bases and J 2 bases, with 8 bases left between them. The CDR3 is made up of 16 amino acids. CDR1 MNHEY and CDR2 SVGAGI come from the germline V gene. The CDR3 DNA reads as TGTGCCAGCAGTTACTCGACAGAAACTGGGGCCAACGTCCTGACTTTC. Amino acid sequence: CASSYSTETGANVLTF.

This clonotype was picked up a small number of times. This chain uses TRBV2 with TRBJ2-1; TRBD2 is a possible D gene (6 bases). The V end was cut by 6 bases, the J end by 6 bases, with 18 bases between. In germline, CDR1 is SNHLY, CDR2 FYNNEI. CDR3 size: 15 residues. The chain's CDR3 is CASRPEGKGGNEQFF. The CDR3 nucleotides are TGTGCCAGCAGGCCCGAGGGCAAGGGAGGCAATGAGCAGTTCTTC.

This clonotype was picked up a small number of times. The chain has TRBV3-1 and TRBJ1-6, with D unclear. Looked up from germline, CDR1 is LGHDT and CDR2 is YNNKEL (reference sequence). The CDR3 sequence is 16 residues long. Trimming removed 2 bases at V and 7 bases at J, with 15 bases between. This CDR3 reads CASSQTPSSNNSPLHF. In DNA form, the CDR3 reads TGTGCCAGCAGCCAAACCCCCAGTAGTAACAATTCACCCCTCCACTTT.

There are many counts of this clonotype. The chain uses TRBV20-1 and TRBJ2-7; 10 bases agree with TRBD1. Per the germline V gene, CDR1 is DFQATT and CDR2 is SNEGSKA (reference sequence). This CDR3 is 15 amino acids long. With V trimmed by 2 bases and J by 5 bases, 9 bases remained unmatched. The CDR3 coding sequence is TGCAGTGCTAGACCCGATCCGGGACAGGGGAACGAGCAGTACTTC. Its translation is CSARPDPGQGNEQYF.

There are a few counts of this clonotype. This sequence joins TRBV5-6 and TRBJ2-1; D gene unclear. The CDR3 sequence is 15 residues long. V shed 2 bases and J shed 4 bases, with 13 bases lying between them. Germline V gives CDR1 SGHDT, CDR2 YYEEEE. The CDR3 sequence is CASSFRRVGYNEQFF. The DNA for the CDR3 is TGTGCCAGCAGCTTTAGAAGGGTAGGGTACAATGAGCAGTTCTTC.

The sample holds many counts of this clonotype. V is TRBV12-3 or TRBV12-4 and J is TRBJ1-6; no reliable D call. V shed 3 bases and J shed 9 bases, with 6 bases lying between them. CDR3 length: 12 residues. CDR3 region: CASSLTASPLHF. The CDR3 bases are TGTGCCAGCAGTTTGACGGCTTCACCCCTCCACTTT.

The chain couples TRBV20-1 to TRBJ2-3; possibly TRBD2 for D (6 bases). Germline CDR1 DFQATT, CDR2 SNEGSKA (reference sequence). Deletions cut 5 bases from V and 8 bases from J, with 14 bases between. The CDR3 covers 12 residues. CDR3 in DNA: TGCAGTGCTGGAACTAGCCGGGGTACGCAGTATTTT. Residues: CSAGTSRGTQYF.

The chain combines TRBV29-1 with TRBJ2-1; 13 bases agree with TRBD2. V shed 5 bases, J shed 8 bases, and the junction held 6 bases outside the gene matches. Germline V gene lookup returns CDR1 SQVTM and CDR2 ANQGSEA. The CDR3 is 14 residues long. The CDR3 nucleotides are TGCAGCGTTCGGACTAGCGGGAGCAGGCATGAGCAGTTCTTC. As protein: CSVRTSGSRHEQFF.

The chain has TRBV29-1 and TRBJ2-1; 8 nucleotides line up with TRBD1. Trimming at V came to 5 bases and at J to 4 bases, leaving 7 bases not matched to a gene. This CDR3 contains 14 residues. Germline loops: CDR1 SQVTM, CDR2 ANQGSEA. CDR3: CSVNGQGVYNEQFF. CDR3 nucleotides: TGCAGCGTTAATGGACAGGGTGTGTACAATGAGCAGTTCTTC.

Only a few counts were recorded for this clonotype. The chain carries TRBV20-1 and TRBJ2-3; D is perhaps TRBD2 (6 bases). Trimming took 1 base from V and 2 from J, leaving 10 bases between them. Germline V gene data show CDR1 as DFQATT and CDR2 as SNEGSKA (reference sequence). The CDR3 is 14 residues long. Written as DNA, the CDR3 is TGCAGTGCTAGAGCCGGGGGTAACACAGATACGCAGTATTTT. Amino acids: CSARAGGNTDTQYF.

Only a few counts were recorded for this clonotype. The chain's CDR3 is CASSPAGTSGLNIQYF. The CDR3 coding sequence is TGTGCCAGCAGTCCGGCCGGGACTAGCGGCTTAAACATTCAGTACTTC. The V call is TRBV6-1, the J call TRBJ2-4; 11 nucleotides agree with TRBD2. The CDR3 consists of 16 residues. The trim removed 5 bases at V and 6 bases at J, leaving 9 bases unmatched. Germline V lookup: CDR1 MNHNS, CDR2 SASEGT.

Note on this clonotype: Being one base from a much bigger clone, this may be a read error. This chain joins TRBV4-2 and TRBJ2-2, with D unclear. CDR3 size: 14 residues. Germline lookup yields CDR1 LGHNA and CDR2 YNFKEQ. CDR3 loop: CVSSQAGDTGELFF. CDR3 nucleotides: TGTGTCAGCAGCCAAGCTGGGGACACCGGGGAGCTGTTTTTT.

There are a few counts of this clonotype. This chain connects TRBV6-1 to TRBJ2-7, with TRBD2 matching 14 bases. J was trimmed by 4 bases and V by 7 bases; bases with no gene match: 6. The CDR3 extends over 15 amino acids. Per germline, CDR1 MNHNS and CDR2 SASEGT. The CDR3 nucleotides read TGTGCCAGCACCGGTGGGACTAGCGGGAGATACGAGCAGTACTTC. Translating gives CASTGGTSGRYEQYF.

The rearrangement links TRBV7-2 to TRBJ2-7; D is uncertain. There are 16 residues in the CDR3. The germline CDR1 and CDR2 sequences are SGHTA and FQGNSA. Trimming cost V 2 bases and J 0 bases, with 14 bases left between them. CDR3 residues: CASSLLGGFSSYEQYF. CDR3 nucleotides: TGTGCCAGCAGCTTATTGGGTGGGTTTAGCTCCTACGAGCAGTACTTC.

This chain connects TRBV5-5 to TRBJ2-1; 15 bases are shared with TRBD2. V lost 3 bases, J lost 0 bases, and 4 bases stayed unmatched. The germline V gene has CDR1 SGHKS and CDR2 YYEKEE (reference sequence). The CDR3 loop spans 18 amino acids. CDR3 DNA sequence: TGTGCCAGCAGCTGGGGACTAGCGGGAGGACGCTCCTACAATGAGCAGTTCTTC. Protein sequence: CASSWGLAGGRSYNEQFF.

The J gene is TRBJ1-5, the V gene TRBV7-9; D ambiguous. The V end was cut by 1 base, the J end by 6 bases, with 4 bases between. The CDR3 contains 12 residues. The germline V gene has CDR1 SEHNR and CDR2 FQNEAQ (reference sequence). The DNA for the CDR3 is TGTGCCAGCAGCTTAGGGTCTCAGCCCCAGCATTTT. It codes for CASSLGSQPQHF.

The chain couples TRBV29-1 to TRBJ2-5; 7 bases are shared with TRBD1. CDR1 and CDR2 from the germline V gene are SQVTM and ANQGSEA. The V gene end was trimmed by 4 bases and the J gene end by 2 bases; junction bases not matched to a gene: 7. The CDR3 covers 14 residues. This CDR3 is CSVAQQGYQETQYF. Written as DNA, the CDR3 is TGCAGCGTTGCGCAACAGGGGTATCAAGAGACCCAGTACTTC.

This clonotype occurred a few times. V is TRBV24-1 and J is TRBJ2-3; TRBD1 might be the D (6 bases). CDR1 and CDR2 (germline): KGHDR, SFDVKD. V was trimmed by 0 bases and J by 3 bases, leaving 9 bases between them. The length of the CDR3 is 15 residues. The CDR3 DNA sequence: TGTGCCACCAGTGATTTGTCGACAGGAACAGATACGCAGTATTTT. It translates to CATSDLSTGTDTQYF.

This clonotype was observed a handful of times. The rearrangement links TRBV10-3 to TRBJ2-3, with D unclear. The germline CDR1 and CDR2 sequences are ENHRY and SYGVKD. This CDR3 spans 13 amino acids. Deletions cut 4 bases from V and 3 bases from J, with 8 bases between. The CDR3 DNA reads as TGTGCCATCAGTGGCGGCGCTACAGATACGCAGTATTTT. Translated, it gives CAISGGATDTQYF.

This clonotype was seen a few times. The chain combines TRBV20-1 with TRBJ2-1; 7 bases agree with TRBD2. V was pared by 0 bases and J by 11 bases, with 7 bases of the junction left unmatched. Germline CDR1 reads DFQATT; CDR2 reads SNEGSKA (reference sequence). This CDR3 spans 13 amino acids. The CDR3 loop is CSARDPLREQQFF. The DNA for the CDR3 is TGCAGTGCTAGAGATCCGCTGCGGGAGCAGCAGTTCTTC.

This clonotype was detected ten times or more. This rearrangement joins TRBV5-6 to TRBJ2-3; TRBD2 might be the D (6 bases). CDR3 length equals 15 residues. Trimming removed 4 bases at V and 0 bases at J, with 12 bases between. Germline V gene data show CDR1 as SGHDT and CDR2 as YYEEEE. CDR3 bases: TGTGCCAGCAGCCCTCCCAGCGGGAGCACAGATACGCAGTATTTT. Translation: CASSPPSGSTDTQYF.

This clonotype appeared many times. The chain is built from TRBV5-1 and TRBJ2-7, with 11 bases lining up with TRBD2. V was clipped by 0 bases and J by 3 bases; unmatched bases: 5. The CDR3 loop spans 16 amino acids. Looked up from germline, CDR1 is SGHRS and CDR2 is YFSETQ. As DNA, the CDR3 is TGCGCCAGCAGCTTGGAAGTAGCGGGAGGGGACTACGAGCAGTACTTC. The encoded protein is CASSLEVAGGDYEQYF.

Only a few counts were recorded for this clonotype. The rearrangement links TRBV3-1 to TRBJ2-5; weak D call: TRBD1 (5 bases). Germline V gene data show CDR1 as LGHDT and CDR2 as YNNKEL (reference sequence). The V end was cut by 8 bases, the J end by 1 base, with 8 bases between. The CDR3 covers 12 residues. Written as DNA, the CDR3 is TGTGCCAGCGGGGCCTTCCAAGAGACCCAGTACTTC. Translation gives CASGAFQETQYF.

In its sample, this clonotype was seen a few times. This chain connects TRBV27 to TRBJ1-1; tentative D call: TRBD1 (5 bases). Trimming stripped 2 bases from V and 0 bases from J, with 7 bases between. The CDR3 totals 14 residues. In germline, CDR1 is MNHEY, CDR2 SMNVEV (reference sequence). The CDR3 DNA reads TGTGCCAGCAGTTTACGGGGGATGAACACTGAAGCTTTCTTT. Its translation is CASSLRGMNTEAFF.

V gene TRBV6-5 combines with J gene TRBJ1-6; no clear D. Germline V CDR1 and CDR2: MNHEY, SVGAGI. CDR3 length equals 16 residues. Trimming pared 1 base from V and 4 bases from J, leaving 11 bases between. The CDR3 is CASSYWSLRYNSPLHF. CDR3 nucleotides: TGTGCCAGCAGTTACTGGAGTCTGAGATATAATTCACCCCTCCACTTT.

The chain has TRBV6-5 and TRBJ2-5; possible D gene TRBD2, 6 bases. The CDR3 has 11 amino acids. V was clipped by 8 bases and J by 7 bases, with 11 bases between them. The germline CDR1 and CDR2 sequences are MNHEY and SVGAGI. The DNA for the CDR3 is TGTGCCAGCCGCGGAGGGGTGACCCAGTACTTC. Translation: CASRGGVTQYF.

The sample holds a few counts of this clonotype. This rearrangement joins TRBV28 to TRBJ2-3; possibly TRBD1 or TRBD2 for D (5 bases each). CDR1 MDHEN and CDR2 SYDVKM come from the germline V gene. V was shortened by 7 bases and J by 3 bases, with 14 bases between the two germline ends. This CDR3 contains 14 residues. CDR3 amino acids: CASNGTPETDTQYF. The DNA of the CDR3 is TGTGCCAGCAATGGGACCCCCGAGACAGATACGCAGTATTTT. The full variable domain, with the rest looked up from reference TRBV28 and TRBJ2-3, is DVKVTQSSRYLVKRTGEKVFLECVQDMDHENMFWYRQDPGLGLRLIYFSYDVKMKEKGDIPEGYSVSREKKERFSLILESASTNQTSMYLCASNGTPETDTQYFGPGTRLTVL.